These 24 T cell receptor beta chains were all obtained from the same sample, sequenced in a study of metastatic and nonmetastatic thyroid tumors. All patients were treatment-naive before thyroid surgery. TCRdb re-clonotyped the PCR reads through MiXCR. Seen here are about 23,000 clones, around 20% observed once, and the top ten hold 25% to 35%. Source material: blood. These receptors all come from a female donor with papillary thyroid cancer or a benign thyroid nodule (not recorded which). Some clones in this sample may be carry-over from other donors' samples.

This clone was detected a few times. V gene TRBV6-1 combines with J gene TRBJ1-2, with D perhaps matching TRBD1 (5 bases). Germline V gives CDR1 MNHNS, CDR2 SASEGT. The CDR3 length is 13 residues. This chain's CDR3 is CFSVGVDKYGYTF. The CDR3 nucleotides are TGTTTCAGCGTAGGGGTCGACAAGTATGGCTACACCTTC.

This clone has more than one count but fewer than ten. One base away lies a much larger clone, so this may be a sequencing read error. V is TRBV19 and J is TRBJ2-7; 7 nucleotides align to TRBD2. This CDR3 is 15 amino acids long. Germline CDR1 LNHDA, CDR2 SQIVND (reference sequence). J lost 0 bases, V lost 3 bases, and 5 bases had no gene match. Here the CDR3 reads CASSMRAGFSYEQYF. The CDR3 bases are TGTGCCAGTAGTATGCGAGCGGGGTTCTCCTACGAGCAGTACTTC. Based on the CDR3 plus reference TRBV19 and TRBJ2-7, the full variable domain is DGGITQSPKYLFRKEGQNVTLSCEQNLNHDAMYWYRQDPGQGLRLIYYSQIVNDFQKGDIAEGYSVSREKKESFPLTVTSAQKNPTAFYLCASSMRAGFSYEQYFGPGTRLTVT.

The sample holds many counts of this clone. The chain joins TRBV20-1 to TRBJ1-2; D is unclear. The V and J ends lost 3 bases and 8 bases respectively, with 10 bases between them. The CDR3 has 11 residues. Germline-derived CDR1 and CDR2 are DFQATT and SNEGSKA (reference sequence). The CDR3: CSASSPRGYTF. The CDR3 nucleotides are TGCAGTGCTAGTTCCCCAAGGGGCTACACCTTC.

V usage is TRBV20-1 and J usage is TRBJ2-7, with D perhaps TRBD1 or TRBD2 (6 bases each). The CDR3 extends over 17 amino acids. V was cut by 6 bases and J by 1 base, with 25 bases left in between. The V gene's germline CDR1 is DFQATT and CDR2 SNEGSKA (reference sequence). The DNA for the CDR3 is TGCAGTGCAGAGGGACATCCGGCAGCGGGTAGTTCCTACGAGCAGTACTTC. This translates into CSAEGHPAAGSSYEQYF.

For this clone: This may arise from a read error, as a much more abundant clone is one base away. The chain has TRBV20-1 and TRBJ2-4; D ambiguous. Per the germline V gene, CDR1 is DFQATT and CDR2 is SNEGSKA (reference sequence). The length of the CDR3 is 12 residues. CDR3 DNA: TGCAGTTCTAGAGATCAGCCCGGCATTCAGTACTTC. This translates into CSSRDQPGIQYF.

Regarding this clone: This clone may be a read error of a much larger clone one base away. The chain employs TRBV2 and TRBJ1-1, with 9 bases aligning to TRBD1. This CDR3 comprises 14 residues. CDR1 SNHLY and CDR2 FYNNEI come from the germline V gene. CDR3 residues: CASSIQGADTEAFF. The CDR3 nucleotides read TGTGCCAGCAGTATACAGGGGGCGGACACCGAAGCTTTCTTT. Combining the CDR3 with reference TRBV2 and TRBJ1-1 gives the whole variable domain EPEVTQTPSHQVTQMGQEVILRCVPISNHLYFYWYRQILGQKVEFLVSFYNNEISEKSEIFDDQFSVERPDGSNFTLKIRSTKLEDSAMYFCASSIQGADTEAFFGQGTRLTVV.

This clone was observed at least ten times. This chain connects TRBV20-1 to TRBJ2-7; TRBD1 matches 7 bases. This CDR3 comprises 15 residues. After removal of 6 bases from V and 2 bases from J, the junction contained 13 bases not matched to a gene. CDR1 DFQATT and CDR2 SNEGSKA come from the germline V gene (reference sequence). CDR3 loop: CSADRLTGAPYEQYF. The CDR3, as DNA: TGCAGTGCAGACCGCCTTACAGGGGCCCCCTACGAGCAGTACTTC.

This clone counts as medium-sized. The gene calls are TRBV6-2 or TRBV6-3 and TRBJ2-5; D remains ambiguous. CDR3 length: 12 amino acids. The germline V and J ends were trimmed by 5 bases and 5 bases, with 9 bases remaining between them. Germline V CDR1 and CDR2: MNHEY, SVGEGT. CDR3 region: CASSGGMETQYF. CDR3 sequence (DNA): TGTGCCAGCAGTGGTGGTATGGAGACCCAGTACTTC.

This clone was counted at least ten times. This could be a read error, since a much larger clone is one nucleotide away. The chain links TRBV29-1 to TRBJ1-2; D is unclear. The CDR3 contains 11 residues. The germline V gene has CDR1 SQVTM and CDR2 ANQGSEA. The CDR3 reads CGVGIYYGYTF. The DNA of the CDR3 is TGCGGCGTCGGGATCTACTATGGCTACACCTTC.

The rearrangement joins TRBV7-2 to TRBJ2-7; 9 bases match TRBD1. Unmatched junction bases numbered 2, after V lost 3 bases and J lost 2 bases. The CDR3 has 14 residues. In germline, CDR1 is SGHTA, CDR2 FQGNSA. The CDR3 DNA reads TGTGCCAGCAGCTTGGACAGGGGACCCTACGAGCAGTACGTC. This codes for CASSLDRGPYEQYV.

This clone was counted a few times. V and J are TRBV12-3 or TRBV12-4 and TRBJ2-5; tentatively, D is TRBD2 (6 bases). There are 16 residues in the CDR3. The ends were cut back, 7 bases at V and 2 bases at J, with 20 bases in the middle. This CDR3 is CASTHRGAANQETQYF. CDR3 coding DNA: TGTGCCAGCACCCATCGCGGGGCAGCAAATCAAGAGACCCAGTACTTC.

Sample share makes this clone medium-sized (0.01 to 0.1%). The V gene is TRBV30, the J gene TRBJ2-7; TRBD1 might be the D (6 bases). This CDR3 has 12 amino acids. The germline CDR1 and CDR2 sequences are GTSNPN and SVGIG (reference sequence). V was shortened by 0 bases and J by 3 bases, with 6 bases between the two germline ends. For the CDR3, the DNA is TGTGCCTGGAGTGTACAGGGCTACGAGCAGTACTTC. This gives the protein CAWSVQGYEQYF. Looking up the rest from reference TRBV30 and TRBJ2-7 gives the full variable domain: SQTIHQWPATLVQPVGSPLSLECTVEGTSNPNLYWYRQAAGRGLQLLFYSVGIGQISSEVPQNLSASRPQDRQFILSSKKLLLSDSGFYLCAWSVQGYEQYFGPGTRLTVT.

This rearrangement joins TRBV20-1 to TRBJ1-2; no clear D gene. The CDR3 is 12 residues long. Germline loops: CDR1 DFQATT, CDR2 SNEGSKA (reference sequence). Trimming cost V 5 bases and J 5 bases, with 12 bases left between them. CDR3 bases: TGCAGTGCTCTGCGGAGTTTATATGGCTACACCTTC. Protein: CSALRSLYGYTF.

The chain recombines TRBV20-1 with TRBJ1-2; possibly TRBD1 for D (5 bases). V lost 7 bases to trimming and J lost 6 bases, with 24 bases between them. CDR3 length: 15 residues. CDR1 and CDR2 from the germline V gene are DFQATT and SNEGSKA (reference sequence). This CDR3 reads CSVAGIVDSGHGYTF. The CDR3 coding sequence is TGCAGTGTTGCCGGGATCGTTGACAGTGGGCATGGCTACACCTTC.

This chain links TRBV20-1 with TRBJ2-3; D may be TRBD2 (6 bases). This CDR3 comprises 12 residues. Trimming removed 3 bases at V and 5 bases at J, with 9 bases between. Germline lookup yields CDR1 DFQATT and CDR2 SNEGSKA (reference sequence). This CDR3 reads CSARGLQDTQYF. The CDR3 nucleotides read TGCAGTGCTAGGGGACTCCAAGATACGCAGTATTTT.

The V call is TRBV16, the J call TRBJ1-2, with 9 bases fitting TRBD1. Trimming cost V 2 bases and J 2 bases; bases outside gene matches: 6. CDR1 is KGHSY, CDR2 FQNENV, per germline. This CDR3 has 16 residues. The DNA for the CDR3 is TGTGCCAGCAGCCAAGAGGACAGGGGCAGAAACTATGGCTACACCTTC. It codes for CASSQEDRGRNYGYTF.

This clone was seen at least ten times. The chain employs TRBV29-1 and TRBJ1-1; D unclear. This CDR3 has 13 amino acids. Trimming took 3 bases from V and 0 from J, leaving 8 bases between them. Germline V CDR1 and CDR2: SQVTM, ANQGSEA. CDR3 region: CSVEQSMNTEAFF. CDR3 nucleotide sequence: TGCAGCGTTGAGCAAAGCATGAACACTGAAGCTTTCTTT. Full variable domain (missing parts from reference TRBV29-1 and TRBJ1-1): SAVISQKPSRDICQRGTSLTIQCQVDSQVTMMFWYRQQPGQSLTLIATANQGSEATYESGFVIDKFPISRPNLTFSTLTVSNMSPEDSSIYLCSVEQSMNTEAFFGQGTRLTVV.

The sample holds many counts of this clone. The rearrangement links TRBV6-1 to TRBJ1-5, with 9 bases matching TRBD1. Germline assignment: CDR1 MNHNS and CDR2 SASEGT. V shed 5 bases and J 4 bases; nucleotides not matched to a gene: 6. The CDR3 totals 15 residues. The CDR3 region has the DNA TGTGCCAGCAGTCATACGGACAGGGGAAATCAGCCCCAGCATTTT. It is translated as CASSHTDRGNQPQHF.

By proportion, this clone is medium-sized. The CDR3 region has the DNA TGTGCCAGCAGTGAACGAAGGGATGGCTACACCTTC. This encodes CASSERRDGYTF. J is TRBJ1-2 and V is TRBV6-1; no definite D call. CDR1 and CDR2 from the germline V gene are MNHNS and SASEGT. V lost 2 bases, J lost 6 bases, and 7 bases lay in between. The CDR3 is 12 amino acids.

By sample fraction, this clone is medium-sized. The rearrangement links TRBV19 to TRBJ2-7; 8 nucleotides line up with TRBD1. V lost 2 bases, J lost 6 bases, and 6 bases stayed unmatched. The CDR3 extends over 14 amino acids. Germline loops: CDR1 LNHDA, CDR2 SQIVND (reference sequence). The CDR3, as DNA: TGTGCCAGTAGTATACAGGGGGCGACTGGCGAGCAGTACTTC. This codes for CASSIQGATGEQYF. The variable domain in full, completed from reference TRBV19 and TRBJ2-7, reads DGGITQSPKYLFRKEGQNVTLSCEQNLNHDAMYWYRQDPGQGLRLIYYSQIVNDFQKGDIAEGYSVSREKKESFPLTVTSAQKNPTAFYLCASSIQGATGEQYFGPGTRLTVT.

This clone came up many times. The chain couples TRBV11-2 to TRBJ1-1, with a tentative D call TRBD1 (6 bases). The germline gives CDR1 SGHAT, CDR2 FQNNGV. Trimming stripped 3 bases from V and 1 base from J, with 12 bases between. CDR3 length: 15 residues. CDR3 bases: TGTGCCAGCAGCTTCAGGCAGGGACAGAACACTGAAGCTTTCTTT. As protein: CASSFRQGQNTEAFF.

This clone was recorded a few times. The rearrangement joins TRBV2 to TRBJ2-1; D gene ambiguous. V was clipped by 6 bases and J by 0 bases, with 6 bases between them. The CDR3 is made up of 13 amino acids. Germline V gene data show CDR1 as SNHLY and CDR2 as FYNNEI. For the CDR3, the DNA is TGTGCCAGCAGGGGAAGCTCCTACAATGAGCAGTTCTTC. Its protein product is CASRGSSYNEQFF.

V usage is TRBV9 and J usage is TRBJ2-1, with 12 bases lining up with TRBD2. V lost 4 bases, J lost 9 bases, and 14 bases stayed unmatched. The CDR3 loop spans 17 amino acids. CDR1 is SGDLS, CDR2 YYNGEE, per germline. The DNA for the CDR3 is TGTGCCAGCAGCCCACGTACCGGGACTAGCGGGCTTAGTGAGCAGTTCTTC. Encoded protein: CASSPRTGTSGLSEQFF.

There are many counts of this clone. This chain connects TRBV20-1 to TRBJ2-3; D call uncertain. The CDR3 has 14 amino acids. The germline gives CDR1 DFQATT, CDR2 SNEGSKA (reference sequence). V dropped 4 bases and J dropped 0 bases, with 11 bases sitting between them. The DNA of the CDR3 is TGCAGTGCTATACCGGAGTCTAGCACAGATACGCAGTATTTT. Its translation is CSAIPESSTDTQYF.